This is a list of T cell receptor beta chains from one sample in a study of blood T cell repertoires in COVID-19. Using immunoSEQ multiplex PCR, the repertoire was profiled, and TCRdb retains in-frame clones only, with some absent. The sample consists of 200,000 or so clones, over 80% of them appearing once. What was sequenced was peripheral blood. The receptor set was obtained from a human donor in a cohort sampled during active COVID-19. CDR3s leave out the opening cysteine and the closing phenylalanine or tryptophan.

v_call,j_call,cdr3_aa
TRBV6-1,TRBJ1-3,ASSAPALGGGSGNTIY
TRBV6-2/TRBV6-3,TRBJ2-1,ASSHTATVYKNEQF
TRBV19,TRBJ2-7,ASSSGQHTYEQY
TRBV19,TRBJ1-1,ASNNLRTGATNTEAF
TRBV5-5,TRBJ2-3,ASSPTGAVRTDTQY
TRBV10-2,TRBJ1-4,ASRGTGVGEKLF
TRBV12-5,TRBJ2-7,ASGLPMTSGQHSYEQY
TRBV7-6,TRBJ2-1,ASSSGTSGINEQF
TRBV4-2,TRBJ1-3,ASSQGMELGNTIY
TRBV5-4,TRBJ1-6,ASSLGQGAIYSPLH
TRBV18,TRBJ1-1,ASSRQGLNTEAF
TRBV6-2/TRBV6-3,TRBJ1-1,ASSYTRTGSNTEAF
TRBV9,TRBJ1-1,ASSGPGAMNTEAF
TRBV7-8,TRBJ1-5,ASSLGQIGNQPQH
TRBV19,TRBJ2-2,ASSIVLAGNTGELF
TRBV13,TRBJ2-7,ASSLGSSSYEQY
TRBV19,TRBJ1-5,ASSIVGQLNQPQH
TRBV10-2,TRBJ2-2,ASKGQTNTGELF
TRBV14,TRBJ2-6,ASSPLASGANVLT
TRBV12-3/TRBV12-4,TRBJ2-1,ASSLRRVNEQF
TRBV10-3,TRBJ2-7,AISKDSRILNEQY
TRBV27,TRBJ1-3,ASSRTGGRRNTIY